This TCR beta chain appears in the sequencing data of a study of OX40 agonist ivuxolimab in advanced cancers. Study context: Given to patients was ivuxolimab, an agonistic anti-OX40 (CD134) antibody. Cancers in dose escalation were hepatocellular, melanoma, renal cell and head and neck.

TCRdb's copy holds only in-frame clones and misses some; the assay was immunoSEQ multiplex PCR. The sample has 8,500 to 11,000 clones, just over 75% seen once; the top ten hold 30%. Whole-study results and caveats: Among the lowest levels of clonal expansion were found in partial responders at 0.1-3.0 mg/kg. Within 6 weeks, CD4+ and CD8+ blood T cells expanded clonally at 0.1 to 3.0 mg/kg.

Comment on this clone: The antigen is undetermined.

This CDR3 has 13 amino acids. Germline lookup yields CDR1 MNHEY and CDR2 SMNVEV (reference sequence). Trimming shortened V by 3 bases and J by 1 base, and 7 bases separated the two germline ends. This chain joins TRBV27 and TRBJ2-7, with D tentatively TRBD1 (6 bases). The source material was CD4+ or CD8+ T cells sorted from blood, sampled in a trial of the OX40 agonist ivuxolimab. The sequence was collected from an adult with an advanced solid tumor such as melanoma, head and neck, liver or kidney cancer. The chain's CDR3 is CASSFTGSYEQYF. The CDR3 DNA follows: TGTGCCAGCAGTTTCACAGGGTCCTACGAGCAGTACTTC.